The clone carrying this TCR beta chain turned up a few times. This record comes from a study of T cells after yellow fever vaccination. Trimming pared 2 bases from V and 11 bases from J, leaving 15 bases between. This CDR3 region has 13 residues. The germline gives CDR1 SGHVS, CDR2 FNYEAQ. TCRdb called the 5' RACE reads again in MiXCR, with one record for every CDR3 protein. In the table there are some 350,000 distinct CDR3 sequences, almost 4% of which are singletons. The sequencing here drew on PBMCs, taken 5 days after the yellow fever booster vaccination. This receptor was obtained from a man younger than 30 who received the YFV17D yellow fever vaccine. This chain links TRBV7-6 with TRBJ1-1; possibly TRBD1 for D (5 bases). The CDR3 nucleotides are TGTGCCAGCAGCTTAAGTCCTCGGGGGTGGGCTTTCTTT. Encoded protein: CASSLSPRGWAFF.